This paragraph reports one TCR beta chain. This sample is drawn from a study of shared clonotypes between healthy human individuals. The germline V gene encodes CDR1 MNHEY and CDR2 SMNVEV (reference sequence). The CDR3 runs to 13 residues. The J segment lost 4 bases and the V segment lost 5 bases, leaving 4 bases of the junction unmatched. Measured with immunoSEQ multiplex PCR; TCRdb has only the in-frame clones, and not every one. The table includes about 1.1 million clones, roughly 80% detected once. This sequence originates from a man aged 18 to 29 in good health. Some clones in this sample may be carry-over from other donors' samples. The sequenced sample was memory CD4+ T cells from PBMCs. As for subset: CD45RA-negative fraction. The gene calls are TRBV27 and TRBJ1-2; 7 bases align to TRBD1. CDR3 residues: CASSPGDSYGYTF. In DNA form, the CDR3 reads TGTGCCAGCAGTCCCGGGGACAGCTATGGCTACACCTTC.